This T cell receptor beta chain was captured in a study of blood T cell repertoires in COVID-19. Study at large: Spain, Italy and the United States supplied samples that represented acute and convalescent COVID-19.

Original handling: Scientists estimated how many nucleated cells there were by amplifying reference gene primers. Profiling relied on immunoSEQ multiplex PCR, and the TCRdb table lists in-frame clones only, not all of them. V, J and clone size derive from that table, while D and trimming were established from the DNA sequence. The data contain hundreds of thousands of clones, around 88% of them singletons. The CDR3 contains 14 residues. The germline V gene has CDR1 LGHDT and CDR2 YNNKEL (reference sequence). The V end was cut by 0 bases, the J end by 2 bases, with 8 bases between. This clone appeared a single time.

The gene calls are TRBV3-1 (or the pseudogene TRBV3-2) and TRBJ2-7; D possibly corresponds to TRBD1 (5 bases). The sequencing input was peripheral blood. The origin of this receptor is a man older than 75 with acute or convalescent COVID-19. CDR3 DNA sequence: TGTGCCAGCAGCCAAGATAGGACAACCTACGAGCAGTACTTC. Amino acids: CASSQDRTTYEQYF.